The 14 T cell receptor beta chains in this list originate from one sample, sequenced in a study of cytomegalovirus exposure and HLA in healthy donors (TCRdb year 2017). Library construction relied on the immunoSEQ multiplex PCR assay. The multiplex PCR relied on a mix of 60 forward primers for TCR Vbeta segments and 13 reverse primers for TCR Jbeta segments. The immuneACCESS repertoire file appears here via TCRdb, limited to in-frame rearrangements. These files lack a portion of the clones; in checked studies, under half of the deficit traces to unresolved V genes, and the cause of the others is not known. This sample gives some 160,000 clones in total; around 77% of them show up just once. The ten largest account for 1.5% to 2% of the sample. Sequencing input: PBMCs. The receptors here all came from a woman in her thirties in good health and CMV-seronegative.

This clone was detected a few times. Here the CDR3 reads CASSLSFGTLTGELFF. The DNA of the CDR3 is TGTGCCAGCAGTTTATCCTTCGGGACATTGACCGGGGAGCTGTTTTTT. This chain joins TRBV27 and TRBJ2-2; D is possibly TRBD1 (6 bases). Trimming took off 0 bases at V and 5 bases at J, with 13 bases between the two ends. The germline V gene has CDR1 MNHEY and CDR2 SMNVEV (reference sequence). The CDR3 sequence is 16 residues long.

J is TRBJ2-1 and V is TRBV18; weak D call: TRBD2 (5 bases). Trimming took 2 bases from V and 7 from J, leaving 15 bases between them. The CDR3 is made up of 15 amino acids. Looked up from germline, CDR1 is KGHSH and CDR2 is LQKENI. The CDR3 region has the DNA TGTGCCAGCTCACCATCGGCGGACTTCTTGAATGAGCAGTTCTTC. Its translation is CASSPSADFLNEQFF.

J is TRBJ1-2 and V is TRBV6-4; 9 bases fit TRBD1. The CDR3 is made up of 19 amino acids. V shed 6 bases, J shed 8 bases, and the junction held 25 bases outside the gene matches. Germline CDR1 and CDR2: MRHNA and SNTAGT. The CDR3 DNA follows: TGTGCCAGCAGCAACCATCTATGGGGACAGGGATCCTCCTTTCGGGGCTACACCTTC. It codes for CASSNHLWGQGSSFRGYTF.

V and J are TRBV4-2 and TRBJ1-1; 8 nucleotides line up with TRBD1. Germline V gives CDR1 LGHNA, CDR2 YNFKEQ. V lost 0 bases, J lost 1 base, and 7 bases stayed unmatched. CDR3 length equals 17 residues. The CDR3 here is CASSQEFGGTGNTEAFF. CDR3 nucleotides: TGTGCCAGCAGCCAAGAGTTTGGTGGGACAGGGAACACTGAAGCTTTCTTT.

This chain links TRBV4-2 with TRBJ2-7; 10 positions match TRBD2. After removal of 1 base from V and 4 bases from J, the junction contained 7 bases not matched to a gene. From germline, CDR1 is LGHNA and CDR2 YNFKEQ. The CDR3 has 16 residues. CDR3 coding DNA: TGTGCCAGCAGCCAAGGCGACGCTAGCGGGAGATACGAGCAGTACTTC. Amino acid sequence: CASSQGDASGRYEQYF.

This chain joins TRBV6-5 and TRBJ2-7; TRBD2 matches at 9 bases. Germline-derived CDR1 and CDR2 are MNHEY and SVGAGI. The CDR3 spans 13 residues. V lost 6 bases, J lost 3 bases, and 3 bases stayed unmatched. CDR3 amino acids: CASRREGLYEQYF. The DNA of the CDR3 is TGTGCCAGCAGGCGGGAGGGCCTCTACGAGCAGTACTTC.

This clone came up once. A read error may produce the germline difference seen at one junction end. The gene calls are TRBV7-2 and TRBJ2-1; possible D gene TRBD2, 6 bases. This CDR3 region has 14 residues. Germline V gives CDR1 SGHTA, CDR2 FQGNSA. CDR3 sequence (DNA): TGTGCCAGCAGCTCACCTCAACTAGCTATCGGTATAATCTTC. Translating it yields CASSSPQLAIGIIF.

The count of this clone is one. This sequence joins TRBV7-9 and TRBJ2-3; 10 nucleotides match TRBD1. This CDR3 region has 15 residues. V gave up 8 bases and J gave up 2 bases; unmatched junction bases: 7. Germline V gives CDR1 SEHNR, CDR2 FQNEAQ (reference sequence). This CDR3 reads CASEADRGNTDTQYF. The CDR3 region has the DNA TGTGCCAGCGAGGCGGACAGGGGGAACACAGATACGCAGTATTTT. Complete variable domain (other parts from reference TRBV7-9 and TRBJ2-3): DTGVSQNPRHKITKRGQNVTFRCDPISEHNRLYWYRQTLGQGPEFLTYFQNEAQLEKSRLLSDRFSAERPKGSFSTLEIQRTEQGDSAMYLCASEADRGNTDTQYFGPGTRLTVL.

The rearrangement joins TRBV7-7 to TRBJ1-3; 7 bases are shared with TRBD1. V was pared by 2 bases and J by 4 bases, with 5 bases of the junction left unmatched. CDR3 size: 15 residues. Looked up from germline, CDR1 is SSHAT and CDR2 is FNYEAQ (reference sequence). This chain's CDR3 is CASSLSGGEGNTIYF. The CDR3 region has the DNA TGTGCCAGCAGCTTATCAGGGGGTGAAGGAAACACCATATATTTT.

The chain uses TRBV18 and TRBJ2-7, with 12 nucleotides matching TRBD2. The CDR3 is 18 residues long. Germline-derived CDR1 and CDR2 are KGHSH and LQKENI. The trim removed 1 base at V and 0 bases at J, leaving 7 bases unmatched. The CDR3 sequence: CASSPLLGLAGSSYEQYF. The CDR3 DNA is TGTGCCAGCTCACCACTTCTTGGACTAGCGGGATCCTCCTACGAGCAGTACTTC.

This clone was detected only a few times. The gene calls are TRBV19 and TRBJ1-5; D not resolved. The CDR3 spans 14 residues. V shed 6 bases and J shed 1 base, with 10 bases lying between them. Germline CDR1 reads LNHDA; CDR2 reads SQIVND (reference sequence). The chain's CDR3 is CASSRSESNQPQHF. For the CDR3, the DNA is TGTGCCAGTAGCCGTTCGGAGAGCAATCAGCCCCAGCATTTT.

The chain links TRBV7-3 to TRBJ2-1; the match to TRBD2 covers 11 bases. The trim removed 5 bases at V and 7 bases at J, leaving 10 bases unmatched. The germline gives CDR1 SGHTA, CDR2 FQGTGA. The CDR3 consists of 16 residues. As DNA, the CDR3 is TGTGCCAGCAGCCCCAATAGCGGGAGGGCGGGGAATGAGCAGTTCTTC. It encodes CASSPNSGRAGNEQFF.

V usage is TRBV5-1 and J usage is TRBJ2-6; D is undetermined. The CDR3 is 15 amino acids. V lost 4 bases and J 0 bases, leaving 8 bases between the germline ends. Germline loops: CDR1 SGHRS, CDR2 YFSETQ. CDR3 sequence (DNA): TGCGCCAGCAGCGCGGTTAGCTCTGGGGCCAACGTCCTGACTTTC. Translating gives CASSAVSSGANVLTF.

V is TRBV2 and J is TRBJ1-5; D might be TRBD1 (6 bases). Germline lookup yields CDR1 SNHLY and CDR2 FYNNEI. Trimming pared 6 bases from V and 4 bases from J, leaving 10 bases between. The CDR3 runs 13 residues. CDR3 DNA: TGTGCCAGCAGAGAAACAGGGAATCAGCCCCAGCATTTT. The encoded protein is CASRETGNQPQHF.